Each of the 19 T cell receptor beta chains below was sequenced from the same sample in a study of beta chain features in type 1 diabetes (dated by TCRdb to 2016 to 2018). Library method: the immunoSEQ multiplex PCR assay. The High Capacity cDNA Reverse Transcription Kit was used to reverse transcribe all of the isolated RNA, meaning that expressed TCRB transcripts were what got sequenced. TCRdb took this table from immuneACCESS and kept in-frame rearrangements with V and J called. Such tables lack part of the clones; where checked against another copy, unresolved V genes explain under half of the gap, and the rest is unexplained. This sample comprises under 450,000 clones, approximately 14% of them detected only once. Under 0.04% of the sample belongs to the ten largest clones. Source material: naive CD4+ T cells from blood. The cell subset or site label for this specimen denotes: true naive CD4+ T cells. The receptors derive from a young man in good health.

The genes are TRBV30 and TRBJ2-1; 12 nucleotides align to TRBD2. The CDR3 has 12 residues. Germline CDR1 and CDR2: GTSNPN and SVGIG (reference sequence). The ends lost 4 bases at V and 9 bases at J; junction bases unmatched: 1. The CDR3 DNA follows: TGTGCCTGGAAGACTAGCGGGGGTGAGCAGTTCTTC. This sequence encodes CAWKTSGGEQFF.

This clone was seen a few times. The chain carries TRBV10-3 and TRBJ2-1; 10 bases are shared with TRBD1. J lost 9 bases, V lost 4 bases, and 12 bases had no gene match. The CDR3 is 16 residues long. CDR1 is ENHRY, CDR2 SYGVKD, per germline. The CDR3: CAISAGTGVERPEQFF. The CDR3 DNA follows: TGTGCCATCAGTGCCGGGACAGGGGTTGAAAGACCTGAGCAGTTCTTC.

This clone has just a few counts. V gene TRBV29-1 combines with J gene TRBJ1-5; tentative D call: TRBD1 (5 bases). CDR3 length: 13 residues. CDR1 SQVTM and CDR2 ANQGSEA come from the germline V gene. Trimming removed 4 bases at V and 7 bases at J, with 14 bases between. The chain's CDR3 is CSVGEGTDQPQHF. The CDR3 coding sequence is TGCAGCGTTGGGGAGGGGACGGACCAGCCCCAGCATTTT.

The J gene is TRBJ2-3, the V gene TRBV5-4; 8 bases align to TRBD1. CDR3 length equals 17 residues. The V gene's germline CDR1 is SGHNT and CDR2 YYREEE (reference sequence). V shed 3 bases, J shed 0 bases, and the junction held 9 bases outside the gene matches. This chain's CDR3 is CASSSGTGRLSTDTQYF. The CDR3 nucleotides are TGTGCCAGCAGCTCCGGGACAGGTCGGCTTAGCACAGATACGCAGTATTTT.

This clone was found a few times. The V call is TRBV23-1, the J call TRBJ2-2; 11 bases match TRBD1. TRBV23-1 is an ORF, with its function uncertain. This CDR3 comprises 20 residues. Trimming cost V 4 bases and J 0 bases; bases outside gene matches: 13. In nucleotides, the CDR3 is TGCGCCAGCAGTCCCGCGGGACAGGGGGATCCCAACGCGAACACCGGGGAGCTGTTTTTT. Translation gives CASSPAGQGDPNANTGELFF.

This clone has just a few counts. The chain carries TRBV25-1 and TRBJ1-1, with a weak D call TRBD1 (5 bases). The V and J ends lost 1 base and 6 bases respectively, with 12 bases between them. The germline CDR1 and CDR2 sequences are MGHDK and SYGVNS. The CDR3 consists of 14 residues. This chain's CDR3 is CASSESGRRAEAFF. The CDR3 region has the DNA TGTGCCAGCAGTGAATCAGGTCGCAGGGCTGAAGCTTTCTTT.

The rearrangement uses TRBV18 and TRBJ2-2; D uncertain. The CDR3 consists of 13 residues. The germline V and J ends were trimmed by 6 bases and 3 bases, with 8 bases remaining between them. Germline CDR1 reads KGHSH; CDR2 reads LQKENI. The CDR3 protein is CASSRTDTGELFF. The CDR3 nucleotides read TGTGCCAGCTCGCGGACGGACACCGGGGAGCTGTTTTTT.

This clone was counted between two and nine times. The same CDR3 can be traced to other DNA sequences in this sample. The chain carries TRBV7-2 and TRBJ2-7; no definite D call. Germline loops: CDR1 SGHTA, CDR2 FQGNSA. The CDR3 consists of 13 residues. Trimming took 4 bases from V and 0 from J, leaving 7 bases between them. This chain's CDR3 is CASSSSGSYEQYV. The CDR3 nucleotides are TGTGCCAGCAGCTCCTCTGGCTCCTACGAGCAGTACGTC.

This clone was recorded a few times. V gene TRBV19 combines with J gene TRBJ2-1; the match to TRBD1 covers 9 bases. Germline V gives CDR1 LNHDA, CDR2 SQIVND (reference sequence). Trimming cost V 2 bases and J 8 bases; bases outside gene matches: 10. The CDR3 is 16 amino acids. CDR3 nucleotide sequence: TGTGCCAGTAGTATAATCGCCGGGACAGGGTTCGATGAGCAGTTCTTC. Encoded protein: CASSIIAGTGFDEQFF.

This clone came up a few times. The CDR3 DNA follows: TGCGCCAGCAGCCGAGACGGGCTGAACACTGAAGCTTTCTTT. It is translated as CASSRDGLNTEAFF. V usage is TRBV4-3 and J usage is TRBJ1-1, with no clear D. The CDR3 is made up of 14 amino acids. Per germline, CDR1 LGHNA and CDR2 YSLEER. With 4 bases removed from V and 0 bases from J, the gap between germline ends came to 9 bases.

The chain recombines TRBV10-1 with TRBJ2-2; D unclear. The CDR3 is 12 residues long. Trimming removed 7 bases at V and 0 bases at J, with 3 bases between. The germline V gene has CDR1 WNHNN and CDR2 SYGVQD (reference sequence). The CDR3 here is CASNANTGELFF. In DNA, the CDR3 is TGCGCCAGCAACGCGAACACCGGGGAGCTGTTTTTT.

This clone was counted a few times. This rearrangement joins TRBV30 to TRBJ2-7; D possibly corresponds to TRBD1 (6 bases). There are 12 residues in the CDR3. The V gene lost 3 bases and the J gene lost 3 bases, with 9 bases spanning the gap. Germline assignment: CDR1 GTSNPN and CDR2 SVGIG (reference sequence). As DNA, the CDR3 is TGTGCCTGGAGCCAAGGGGGCTACGAGCAGTACGTC. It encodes CAWSQGGYEQYV.

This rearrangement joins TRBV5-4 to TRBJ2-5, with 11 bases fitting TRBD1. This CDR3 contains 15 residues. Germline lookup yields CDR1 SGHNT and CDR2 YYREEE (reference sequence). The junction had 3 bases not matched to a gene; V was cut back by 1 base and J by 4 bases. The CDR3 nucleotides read TGTGCCAGCAGCTTGTTGGACAGGGGGCGAGAGACCCAGTACTTC. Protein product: CASSLLDRGRETQYF. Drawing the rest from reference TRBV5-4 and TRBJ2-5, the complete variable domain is ETGVTQSPTHLIKTRGQQVTLRCSSQSGHNTVSWYQQALGQGPQFIFQYYREEENGRGNFPPRFSGLQFPNYSSELNVNALELDDSALYLCASSLLDRGRETQYFGPGTRLLVL.

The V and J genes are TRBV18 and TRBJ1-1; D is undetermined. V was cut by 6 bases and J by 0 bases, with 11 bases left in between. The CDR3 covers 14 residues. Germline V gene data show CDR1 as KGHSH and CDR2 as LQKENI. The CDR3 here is CASSLGTVNTEAFF. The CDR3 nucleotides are TGTGCCAGCTCCCTCGGTACGGTGAACACTGAAGCTTTCTTT.

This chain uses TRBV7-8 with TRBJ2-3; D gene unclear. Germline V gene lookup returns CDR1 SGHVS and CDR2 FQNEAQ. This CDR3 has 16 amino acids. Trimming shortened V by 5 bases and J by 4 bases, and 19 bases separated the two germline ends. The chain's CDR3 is CASSPQAVNGADTQYF. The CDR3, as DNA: TGTGCCAGCAGCCCTCAAGCAGTGAATGGGGCAGATACGCAGTATTTT.

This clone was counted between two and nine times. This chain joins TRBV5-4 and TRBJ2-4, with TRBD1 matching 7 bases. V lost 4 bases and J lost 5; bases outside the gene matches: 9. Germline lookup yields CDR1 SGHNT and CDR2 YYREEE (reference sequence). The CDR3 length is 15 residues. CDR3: CASSEKQGWENIQYF. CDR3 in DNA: TGTGCCAGCAGCGAAAAACAGGGGTGGGAAAACATTCAGTACTTC.

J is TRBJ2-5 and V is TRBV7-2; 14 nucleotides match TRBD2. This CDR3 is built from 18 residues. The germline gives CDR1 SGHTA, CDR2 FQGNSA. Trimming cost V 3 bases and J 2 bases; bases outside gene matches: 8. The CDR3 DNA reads TGTGCCAGCAGCTTCTCGGGACTAGCGGGGGCCCGACAAGAGACCCAGTACTTC. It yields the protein CASSFSGLAGARQETQYF.

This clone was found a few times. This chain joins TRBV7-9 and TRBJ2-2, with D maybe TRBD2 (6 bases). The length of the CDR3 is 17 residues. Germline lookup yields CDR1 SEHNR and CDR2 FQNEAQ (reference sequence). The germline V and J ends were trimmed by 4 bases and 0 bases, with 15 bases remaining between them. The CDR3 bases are TGTGCCAGCAGCTACCCCGTTGGGGGGACGAACACCGGGGAGCTGTTTTTT. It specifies CASSYPVGGTNTGELFF.

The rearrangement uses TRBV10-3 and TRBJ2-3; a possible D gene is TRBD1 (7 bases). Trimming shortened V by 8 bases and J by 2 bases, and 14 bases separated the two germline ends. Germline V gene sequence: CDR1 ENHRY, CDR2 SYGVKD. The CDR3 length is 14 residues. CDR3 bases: TGTGCCATCGGAGGGACAGAGAACACAGATACGCAGTATTTT. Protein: CAIGGTENTDTQYF.